This entry describes one T cell receptor (beta chain). The CDR3 extends over 15 amino acids. The germline V gene has CDR1 SGHNT and CDR2 YYREEE (reference sequence). The ends lost 4 bases at V and 9 bases at J; junction bases unmatched: 13. Random hexamers were used to reverse transcribe an amount of roughly 0.5 to 1 ug RNA. The TCR beta CDR3 was amplified by immunoSEQ multiplex PCR across 54 Vbeta, 13 Jbeta. TCRdb re-analysed the immunoSEQ multiplex PCR reads in MiXCR, keeping a single row per CDR3 protein. This sample yields 130,000 or so distinct CDR3 sequences, of which around 91% are seen a single time; approximately 0.24% belongs to the top ten. The data were taken from a study of CD8 T cells in Susac syndrome. Peripheral blood CD8+ and CD4+ T cells were profiled by TCR beta sequencing. The multiple sclerosis control group was made up of treatment-naive patients with stable or active relapsing-remitting disease. TEMRA cells were FACS-enriched, while CD8+ and CD4+ T cells were negatively isolated.

Sequencing was done on a sample of CD8+ T cells from PBMCs. The sequence was obtained from a human donor with multiple sclerosis. The chain carries TRBV5-4 and TRBJ1-1, with 9 bases lining up with TRBD1. The chain's CDR3 is CASSVTGTGRAQAFF. As DNA, the CDR3 is TGTGCCAGCAGCGTAACCGGGACAGGGAGAGCCCAAGCTTTCTTT.